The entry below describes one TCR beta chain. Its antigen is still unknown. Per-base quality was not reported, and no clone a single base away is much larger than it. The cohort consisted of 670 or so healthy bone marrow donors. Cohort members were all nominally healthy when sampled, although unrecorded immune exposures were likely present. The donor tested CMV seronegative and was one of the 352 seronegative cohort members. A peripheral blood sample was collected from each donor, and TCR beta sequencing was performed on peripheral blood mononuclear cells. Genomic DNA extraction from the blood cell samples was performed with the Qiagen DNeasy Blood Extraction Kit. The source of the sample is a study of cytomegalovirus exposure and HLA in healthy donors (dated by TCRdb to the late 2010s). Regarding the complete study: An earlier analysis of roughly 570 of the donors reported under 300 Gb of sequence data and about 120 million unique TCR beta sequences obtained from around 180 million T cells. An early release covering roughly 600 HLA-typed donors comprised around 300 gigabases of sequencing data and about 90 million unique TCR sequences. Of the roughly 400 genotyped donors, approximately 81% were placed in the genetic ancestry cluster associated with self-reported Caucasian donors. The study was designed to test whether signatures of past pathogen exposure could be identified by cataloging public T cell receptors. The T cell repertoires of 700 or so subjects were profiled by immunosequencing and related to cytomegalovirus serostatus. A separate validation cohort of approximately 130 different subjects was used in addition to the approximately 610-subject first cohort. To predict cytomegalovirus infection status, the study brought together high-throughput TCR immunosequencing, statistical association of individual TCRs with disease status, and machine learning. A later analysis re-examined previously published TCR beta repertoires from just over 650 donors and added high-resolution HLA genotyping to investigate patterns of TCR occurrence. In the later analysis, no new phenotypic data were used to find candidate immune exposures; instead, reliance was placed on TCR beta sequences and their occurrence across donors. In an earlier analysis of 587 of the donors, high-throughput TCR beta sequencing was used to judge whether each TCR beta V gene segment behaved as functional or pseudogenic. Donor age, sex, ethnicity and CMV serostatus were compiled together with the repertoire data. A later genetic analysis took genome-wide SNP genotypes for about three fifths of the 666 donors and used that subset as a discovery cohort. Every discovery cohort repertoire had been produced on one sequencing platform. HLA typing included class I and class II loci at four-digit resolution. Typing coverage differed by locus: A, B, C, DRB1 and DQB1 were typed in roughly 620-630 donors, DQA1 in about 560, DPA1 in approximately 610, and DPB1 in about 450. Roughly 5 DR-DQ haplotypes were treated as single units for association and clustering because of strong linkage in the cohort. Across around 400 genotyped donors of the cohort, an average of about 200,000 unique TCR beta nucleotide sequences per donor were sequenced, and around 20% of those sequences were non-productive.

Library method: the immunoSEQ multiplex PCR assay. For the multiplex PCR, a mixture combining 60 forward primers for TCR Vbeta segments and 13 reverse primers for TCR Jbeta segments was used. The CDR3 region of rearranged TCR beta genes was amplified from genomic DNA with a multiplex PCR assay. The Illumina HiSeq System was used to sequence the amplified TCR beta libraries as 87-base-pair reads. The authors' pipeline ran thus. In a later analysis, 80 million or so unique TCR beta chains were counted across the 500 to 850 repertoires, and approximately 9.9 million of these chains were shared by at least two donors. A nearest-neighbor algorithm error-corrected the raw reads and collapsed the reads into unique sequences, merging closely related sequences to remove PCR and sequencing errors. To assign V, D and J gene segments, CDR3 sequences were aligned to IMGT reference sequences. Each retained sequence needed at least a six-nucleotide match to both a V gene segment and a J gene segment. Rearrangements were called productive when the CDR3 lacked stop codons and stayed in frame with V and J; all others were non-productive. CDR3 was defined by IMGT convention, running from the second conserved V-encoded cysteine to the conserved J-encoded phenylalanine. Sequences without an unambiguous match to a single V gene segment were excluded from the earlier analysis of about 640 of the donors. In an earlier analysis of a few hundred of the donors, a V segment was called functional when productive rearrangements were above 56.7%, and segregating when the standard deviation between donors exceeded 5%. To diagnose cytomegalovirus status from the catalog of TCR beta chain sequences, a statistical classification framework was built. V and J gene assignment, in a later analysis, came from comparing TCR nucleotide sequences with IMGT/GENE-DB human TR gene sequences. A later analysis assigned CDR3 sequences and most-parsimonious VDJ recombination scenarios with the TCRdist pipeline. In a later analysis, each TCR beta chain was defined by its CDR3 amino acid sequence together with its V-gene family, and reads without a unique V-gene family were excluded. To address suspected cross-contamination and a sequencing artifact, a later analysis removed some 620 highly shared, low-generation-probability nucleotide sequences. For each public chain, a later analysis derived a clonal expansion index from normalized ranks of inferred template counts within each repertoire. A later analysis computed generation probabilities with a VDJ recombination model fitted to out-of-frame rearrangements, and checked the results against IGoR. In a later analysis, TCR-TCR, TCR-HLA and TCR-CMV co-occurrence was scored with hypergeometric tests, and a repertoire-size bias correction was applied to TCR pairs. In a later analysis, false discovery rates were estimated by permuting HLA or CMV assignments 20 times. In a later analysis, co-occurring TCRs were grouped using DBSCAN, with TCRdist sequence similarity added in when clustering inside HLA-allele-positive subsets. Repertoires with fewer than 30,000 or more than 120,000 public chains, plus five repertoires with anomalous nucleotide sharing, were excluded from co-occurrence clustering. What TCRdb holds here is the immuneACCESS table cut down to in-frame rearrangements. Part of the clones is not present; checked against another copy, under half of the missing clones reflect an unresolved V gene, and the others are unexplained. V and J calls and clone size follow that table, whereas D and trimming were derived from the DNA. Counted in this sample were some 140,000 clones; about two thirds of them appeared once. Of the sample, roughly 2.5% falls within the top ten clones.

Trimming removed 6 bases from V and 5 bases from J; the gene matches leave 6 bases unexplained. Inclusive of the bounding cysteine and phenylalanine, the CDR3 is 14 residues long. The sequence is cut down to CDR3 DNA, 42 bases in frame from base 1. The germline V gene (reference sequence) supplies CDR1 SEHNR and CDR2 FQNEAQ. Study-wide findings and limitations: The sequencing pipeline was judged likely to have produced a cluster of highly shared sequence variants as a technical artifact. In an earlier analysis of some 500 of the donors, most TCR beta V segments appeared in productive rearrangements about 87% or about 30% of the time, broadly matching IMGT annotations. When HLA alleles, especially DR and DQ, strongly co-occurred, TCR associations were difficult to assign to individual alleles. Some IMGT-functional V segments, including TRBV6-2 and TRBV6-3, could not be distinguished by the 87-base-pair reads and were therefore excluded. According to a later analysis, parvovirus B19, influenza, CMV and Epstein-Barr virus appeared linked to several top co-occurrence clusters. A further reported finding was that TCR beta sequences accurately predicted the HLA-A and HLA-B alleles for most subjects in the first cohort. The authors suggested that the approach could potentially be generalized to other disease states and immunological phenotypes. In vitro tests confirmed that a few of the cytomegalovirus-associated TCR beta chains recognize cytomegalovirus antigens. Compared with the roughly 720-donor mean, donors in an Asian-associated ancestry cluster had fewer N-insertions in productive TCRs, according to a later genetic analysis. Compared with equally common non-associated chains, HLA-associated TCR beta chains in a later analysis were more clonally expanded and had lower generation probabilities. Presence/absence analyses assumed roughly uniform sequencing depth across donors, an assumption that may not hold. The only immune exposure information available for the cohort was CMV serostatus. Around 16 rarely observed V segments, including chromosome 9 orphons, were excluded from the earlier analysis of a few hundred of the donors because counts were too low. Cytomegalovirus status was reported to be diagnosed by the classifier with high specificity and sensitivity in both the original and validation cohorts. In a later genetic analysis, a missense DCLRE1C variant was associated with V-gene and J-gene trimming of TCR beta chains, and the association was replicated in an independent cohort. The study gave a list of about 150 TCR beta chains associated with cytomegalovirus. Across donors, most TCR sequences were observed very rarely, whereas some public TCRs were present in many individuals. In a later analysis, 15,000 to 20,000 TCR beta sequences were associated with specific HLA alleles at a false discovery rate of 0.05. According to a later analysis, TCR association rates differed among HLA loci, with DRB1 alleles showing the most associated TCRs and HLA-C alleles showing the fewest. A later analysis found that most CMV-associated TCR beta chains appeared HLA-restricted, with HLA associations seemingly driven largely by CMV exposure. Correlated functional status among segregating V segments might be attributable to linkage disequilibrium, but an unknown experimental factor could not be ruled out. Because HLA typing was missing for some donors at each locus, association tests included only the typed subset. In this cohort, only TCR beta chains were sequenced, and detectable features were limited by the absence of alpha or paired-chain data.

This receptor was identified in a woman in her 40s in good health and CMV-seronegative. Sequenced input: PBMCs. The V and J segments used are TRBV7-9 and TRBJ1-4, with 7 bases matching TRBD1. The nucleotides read TGTGCCAGCAGACAAACAGGGGTAAATGAAAAACTGTTTTTT. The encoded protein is CASRQTGVNEKLFF.